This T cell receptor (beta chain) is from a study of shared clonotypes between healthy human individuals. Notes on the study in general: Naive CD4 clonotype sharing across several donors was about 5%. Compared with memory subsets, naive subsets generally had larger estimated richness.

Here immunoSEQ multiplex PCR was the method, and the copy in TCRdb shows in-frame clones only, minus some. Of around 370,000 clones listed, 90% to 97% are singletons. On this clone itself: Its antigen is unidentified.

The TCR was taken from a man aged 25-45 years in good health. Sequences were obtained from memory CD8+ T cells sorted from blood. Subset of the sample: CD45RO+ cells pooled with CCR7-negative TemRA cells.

The CDR3 nucleotides are TGTGCCAGCAGCTTAGCAGGGATCAATCAGCCCCAGCATTTT. Its protein is CASSLAGINQPQHF. The J gene is TRBJ1-5, the V gene TRBV7-9; D is ambiguous. The CDR3 has 14 residues. CDR1 SEHNR and CDR2 FQNEAQ come from the germline V gene (reference sequence). V was clipped by 0 bases and J by 3 bases, with 6 bases between them.